The clone carrying this T cell receptor (beta chain) was observed a single time. The antigen remains undetermined. Germline CDR1 and CDR2: MNHEY and SMNVEV (reference sequence). The CDR3 loop spans 15 amino acids. Unmatched junction bases numbered 8, after V lost 6 bases and J lost 3 bases. Treatment described: roughly 11-day PBMC culture with coronavirus spike peptide pools or control peptides (ViraFEST assay). According to the study, CD4+ T cells from the unexposed donor were gathered ahead of the COVID-19 pandemic (2011-2018). The data are from a study of vaccination and CD4 T cells after COVID-19. Across the study: Stimuli were overlapping spike peptide pools of SARS-CoV-2 and three common cold coronaviruses (HCoV-NL63, HCoV-OC43, HCoV-229E).

An Oncomine TCR Beta short-read assay was used to sequence the DNA from cultured CD4+ T cells. One entry per CDR3 protein results from TCRdb running MiXCR on the PCR reads. The table lists several thousand distinct CDR3 sequences, around 50% of them singletons. V gene TRBV27 combines with J gene TRBJ2-1; TRBD2 agrees at 7 bases. The receptor was derived from a human donor in good health. Sample: CD4+ T cells from blood, cultured in vitro. The CDR3 DNA is TGTGCCAGCAGCCTTCGGGGGGTGGGCTACAATGAGCAGTTCTTC. This codes for CASSLRGVGYNEQFF.